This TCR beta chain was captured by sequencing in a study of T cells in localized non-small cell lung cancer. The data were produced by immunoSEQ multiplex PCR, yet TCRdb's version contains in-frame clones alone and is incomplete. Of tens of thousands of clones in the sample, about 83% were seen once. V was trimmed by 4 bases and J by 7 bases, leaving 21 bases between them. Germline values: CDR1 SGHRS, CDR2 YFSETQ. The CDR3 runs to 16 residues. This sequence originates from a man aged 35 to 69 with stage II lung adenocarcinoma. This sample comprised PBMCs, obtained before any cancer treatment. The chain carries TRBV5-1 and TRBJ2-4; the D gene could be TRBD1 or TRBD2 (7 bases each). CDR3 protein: CASSPTGEGGWNIQYF. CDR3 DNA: TGCGCCAGCAGCCCAACAGGGGAGGGGGGTTGGAACATTCAGTACTTC.